Sequencing of this TCR beta chain was carried out in a study of stem cell transplantation in POMP-related autoinflammatory disease (dated by TCRdb to the early 2020s). Background for the entire study: According to the study's hypothesis, the TRB repertoire gets skewed because defective thymoproteasomes impair MHC class I-dependent CD8+ T-cell differentiation and positive selection. To find out how POMP deficiency affects T-cell receptor beta repertoire diversity and CDR3 characteristics, high-throughput TRB sequencing was used. DNA chimerism analysis after transplant demonstrated 100% donor engraftment of neutrophils and platelets for up to one year. Prior to transplant, the patients had CD4+ naive T-cell skewing, low CD8+ T-cell proportions, and decreased T-cell cytokine secretion. What the study reported, not specific to this receptor: Across all analyzed T-cell subsets, PRAID patients showed a trend toward higher clonality and lower TRB diversity. PRAID patients showed a restricted number of unique TRB V-J gene pairings. The trend toward lower diversity and increased clonality in PRAID patients was statistically significant only for regulatory T cells.

As to this clone: The target of this receptor is not known. No base quality information exists; no much larger clone differs at one position.

The library was obtained by the immunoSEQ multiplex PCR assay. The source study handled its data this way. Repertoire diversity was quantified with Shannon entropy, accounting for clonal size distribution. Clonotype distribution inequality was measured with the Gini-Simpson index (Simpson_1-D). The table was pulled from immuneACCESS by TCRdb, which kept in-frame rearrangements only. Such tables lose some clones; where checked, under half of the loss comes from unresolved V genes, and the rest has no known cause. From that table come the V and J calls and clone size; the DNA was used to work out D and trimming. The sample data list fewer than 3,000 clones, and more than 85% of these were observed just once. In total, the top ten clones hold about 1.9% of the sample. The label giving this sample's time point can be read as: after hematopoietic stem cell transplant. PRAID was a condition in which autoinflammation came alongside prominent immunodeficiency. Prior to TRB sequencing, T-cell subsets (conventional T cells, CD8+ T cells, regulatory T cells, T follicular helper cells) were sorted.

There are 15 amino acids in the CDR3, from cysteine to phenylalanine inclusive. Of the read, only the CDR3 DNA is kept; its 45 bases are in frame from base 1. CDR1 and CDR2 are read off the germline V gene as ENHRY and SYGVKD. V is reduced by 2 bases and J by 3 bases, leaving a spacing of 8 bases between them. The sequence joins TRBV10-3 to TRBJ2-6; the D segment might be TRBD1 or TRBD2, since each matches 5 bases. The sequence derives from a human patient with POMP-related autoinflammation and immune dysregulation (PRAID). It is possible that, after a transplant, some T cells come from the graft donor. The sample was CD4+ follicular helper T cells (Tfh) from PBMCs, taken after stem cell transplantation. The sample's cell subset or site label is to be understood as: T follicular helper cells. The CDR3: CAISERGVGANVLTF. The sequenced DNA is TGTGCCATCAGTGAGAGGGGAGTTGGGGCCAACGTCCTGACTTTC.